This is a list of T cell receptor beta chains from one sample in a study of beta chain features in type 1 diabetes. Clones were read by immunoSEQ multiplex PCR, and TCRdb kept only the in-frame ones, dropping some. The table lists about 360,000 clones, around 12% of them singletons. The sample was naive CD4+ T cells from blood. Receptors originate from a man between 18 and 35 years old in good health. The CDR3 runs from the conserved cysteine through the conserved F or W. The order of the fields is D gene, J gene, V gene, clone size, CDR3 length, CDR3 protein, CDR3 DNA. A D gene is named only where the DNA matches it firmly. Only some rows state a clone size, as once, few, many or a class for expanded clones.

NA TRBJ1-5 TRBV30 NA 13 CACNPGGNQPQHF TGTGCCTGTAACCCAGGGGGCAATCAGCCCCAGCATTTT
NA TRBJ2-1 TRBV9 NA 15 CASSDRGSSYNEQFF TGTGCCAGCAGCGACCGGGGTAGCTCCTACAATGAGCAGTTCTTC
TRBD1 TRBJ1-4 TRBV4-3 NA 15 CASSQRGQGSEKLFF TGCGCCAGCAGCCAAAGGGGACAGGGTTCTGAAAAACTGTTTTTT
TRBD2 TRBJ2-2 TRBV5-1 once 17 CASSRNLAELNTGELFF TGCGCCAGCAGCCGCAACCTAGCGGAACTGAACACCGGGGAGCTGTTTTTT
NA TRBJ2-7 TRBV2 few 14 CASMRESGSYEQYF TGTGCCAGTATGCGAGAGTCGGGCTCCTACGAGCAGTACTTC
TRBD2 TRBJ2-7 TRBV10-3 few 17 CAISESVLAGGTYEQYF TGTGCCATCAGTGAGTCGGTGCTAGCGGGAGGTACCTACGAGCAGTACTTC
NA TRBJ2-7 TRBV2 NA 16 CASRYLLAGVVYEQYF TGTGCCAGCCGATACCTCTTGGCAGGGGTGGTCTACGAGCAGTACTTC
NA TRBJ2-7 TRBV19 NA 12 CASSIRVDEQYF TGTGCCAGTAGTATACGGGTCGACGAGCAGTACTTC
NA TRBJ1-5 TRBV7-2 NA 14 CASSSTGLEQPQHF TGTGCCAGCAGCTCAACAGGGCTAGAGCAGCCCCAGCATTTT
TRBD2 TRBJ2-7 TRBV5-4 few 15 CASSLRTSGLLEQYF TGTGCCAGCAGCTTACGAACTAGCGGGCTCTTGGAGCAGTACTTC
NA TRBJ2-1 TRBV5-1 few 14 CASSATSSYNEQFF TGCGCCAGCAGCGCCACTAGCTCCTACAATGAGCAGTTCTTC
TRBD1 TRBJ2-3 TRBV10-3 few 15 CAIRTGTGGTDTQYF TGTGCCATCAGAACCGGGACAGGGGGCACAGATACGCAGTATTTT
NA TRBJ1-6 TRBV7-2 NA 13 CASSLLENSPLHF TGTGCCAGCAGCTTATTGGAGAATTCACCCCTCCACTTT
NA TRBJ2-1 TRBV5-1 few 15 CASSPEGGPASEQFF TGCGCCAGCAGCCCGGAGGGGGGGCCGGCTAGTGAGCAGTTCTTC
TRBD2 TRBJ2-3 TRBV29-1 few 16 CSVAPLAGGPTYTQYF TGCAGCGTCGCCCCCCTAGCGGGAGGGCCGACATATACGCAGTATTTT
NA TRBJ2-1 TRBV7-2 few 12 CASSLIRDEQFF TGTGCCAGCAGCTTAATCAGGGATGAGCAGTTCTTC
NA TRBJ2-4 TRBV7-2 NA 14 CASSPNPAVDIQYF TGTGCCAGCAGCCCCAACCCAGCGGTAGACATTCAGTACTTC
TRBD1 TRBJ1-1 TRBV30 NA 12 CAGRTGYTEAFF TGTGCCGGAAGGACAGGGTACACTGAAGCTTTCTTT
TRBD1 TRBJ1-1 TRBV28 few 14 CASSLSRQGTGAFF TGTGCCAGCAGTCTATCCCGACAGGGGACGGGAGCTTTCTTT
TRBD2 TRBJ2-1 TRBV28 NA 15 CASSLGLAGVYEQFF TGTGCCAGCAGTCTGGGACTAGCGGGAGTCTATGAGCAGTTCTTC
NA TRBJ1-3 TRBV6-1 few 15 CASSEAGGVGNTIYF TGTGCCAGCAGTGAAGCAGGAGGAGTTGGAAACACCATATATTTT
NA TRBJ2-5 TRBV7-9 NA 17 CASSLAVGGGFWETQYF TGTGCCAGCAGCTTAGCGGTCGGTGGCGGCTTCTGGGAGACCCAGTACTTC
NA TRBJ2-3 TRBV30 few 14 CAWSVRVVTDTQYF TGTGCCTGGAGTGTACGGGTCGTCACAGATACGCAGTATTTT
NA TRBJ2-2 TRBV7-2 few 15 CASSQSGPNTGELFF TGTGCCAGCAGCCAGTCAGGGCCGAACACCGGGGAGCTGTTTTTT
NA TRBJ1-2 TRBV6-5 few 13 CASSYSRLQGYTF TGTGCCAGCAGTTACTCGAGACTTCAAGGCTACACCTTC
NA TRBJ2-7 TRBV28 once 14 CASSYPGHTYEQYF TGTGCCAGCTCCTACCCGGGACACACCTACGAGCAGTACTTC
NA TRBJ1-4 TRBV28 NA 13 CASSPLPARGLFF TGTGCCAGCAGCCCTCTCCCGGCCCGAGGACTGTTTTTT
NA TRBJ1-5 TRBV23-1 few 19 CASSLPTGTRKYSNQPQHF TGCGCCAGCAGCCTTCCCACCGGGACAAGGAAATATAGCAATCAGCCCCAGCATTTT
NA TRBJ2-3 TRBV2 NA 12 CASSNLADTQYF TGTGCCAGCAGTAATTTAGCTGATACGCAGTATTTT
NA TRBJ1-1 TRBV6-1 NA 12 CASSAVNTEAFF TGTGCCAGCAGTGCAGTGAACACTGAAGCTTTCTTT
NA TRBJ2-6 TRBV2 NA 16 CASSRSTLSGANVLTF TGTGCCAGCAGTCGTTCTACCCTCTCTGGGGCCAACGTCCTGACTTTC
TRBD2 TRBJ2-7 TRBV11-2 few 14 CASRLSGRGNEQYF TGTGCCAGCAGGCTCAGCGGGAGAGGCAACGAGCAGTACTTC
TRBD2 TRBJ2-1 TRBV4-1 NA 19 CASSQAGTSGRAAYNEQFF TGCGCCAGCAGCCAAGCCGGGACTAGCGGGAGGGCCGCCTACAATGAGCAGTTCTTC
NA TRBJ2-7 TRBV18 few 13 CASSPGAGSEQYF TGTGCCAGCTCACCCGGGGCGGGGTCCGAGCAGTACTTC
NA TRBJ2-3 TRBV9 few 17 CASSPTTTSVSTDTQYF TGTGCCAGCAGCCCCACGACGACTAGTGTTAGCACAGATACGCAGTATTTT
NA TRBJ1-2 TRBV2 few 12 CAGLTSNYGYTF TGTGCCGGGTTGACAAGCAACTATGGCTACACCTTC
TRBD2 TRBJ2-3 TRBV6-5 few 15 CASSLLAGAEDTQYF TGTGCCAGCAGTTTACTAGCGGGAGCCGAAGATACGCAGTATTTT
TRBD2 TRBJ2-1 TRBV27 few 13 CASHAAGYNEQFF TGTGCCAGCCACGCAGCGGGATACAATGAGCAGTTCTTC
TRBD1 TRBJ2-3 TRBV6-1 NA 14 CASTRDRPTDTQYF TGTGCCAGCACTAGGGACAGGCCCACAGATACGCAGTATTTT
TRBD2 TRBJ2-7 TRBV7-2 few 15 CASSLLRGRGVEQYF TGTGCCAGCAGCTTATTACGCGGGAGGGGAGTCGAGCAGTACTTC
TRBD2 TRBJ2-7 TRBV6-5 NA 14 CASSYGAGGSEQYF TGTGCCAGCAGTTACGGAGCGGGAGGAAGCGAGCAGTACTTC
TRBD1 TRBJ1-1 TRBV28 NA 13 CASSPGQGAGAFF TGTGCCAGCAGTCCCGGACAGGGGGCCGGAGCTTTCTTT
NA TRBJ2-1 TRBV5-6 few 16 CASSLPGSSSYNEQFF TGTGCCAGCAGCTTACCGGGATCGAGCTCCTACAATGAGCAGTTCTTC
TRBD2 TRBJ2-1 TRBV27 few 15 CASSLRRLADNEQFF TGTGCCAGCAGTTTACGCAGGCTAGCGGACAATGAGCAGTTCTTC
NA TRBJ2-3 TRBV7-9 few 14 CASREYGRTDTQYF TGTGCCAGCAGGGAGTACGGCCGCACAGATACGCAGTATTTT
TRBD1 TRBJ1-5 TRBV18 few 15 CASSPRRTGLIPQHF TGTGCCAGCTCACCCCGTCGGACAGGACTAATCCCCCAGCATTTT
TRBD1 TRBJ2-5 TRBV30 NA 11 CAWGQGETQYF TGTGCCTGGGGACAGGGAGAGACCCAGTACTTC
TRBD1 TRBJ1-3 TRBV30 NA 15 CAWSPQGAGGNTIYF TGTGCCTGGAGTCCACAGGGGGCTGGAGGAAACACCATATATTTT
TRBD1 TRBJ1-1 TRBV30 NA 15 CAWRFPDRGNTEAFF TGTGCCTGGAGATTCCCGGACAGGGGTAACACTGAAGCTTTCTTT
TRBD2 TRBJ2-5 TRBV27 NA 16 CASKEFLLAAQETQYF TGTGCCAGCAAGGAGTTTCTACTAGCGGCCCAGGAGACCCAGTACTTC
TRBD2 TRBJ2-3 TRBV4-3 few 17 CASSQDYGTSGTDTQYF TGCGCCAGCAGCCAAGATTACGGGACTAGCGGCACAGATACGCAGTATTTT
NA TRBJ1-2 TRBV30 NA 13 CAWGVVRNYGYTF TGTGCCTGGGGAGTGGTGAGGAACTATGGCTACACCTTC
NA TRBJ2-1 TRBV6-5 NA 14 CASSRGNDRNEQFF TGTGCCAGCAGTAGGGGAAACGACAGAAATGAGCAGTTCTTC
TRBD2 TRBJ2-5 TRBV11-1 NA 16 CASSAGLAGKQETQYF TGTGCCAGCAGCGCGGGACTAGCGGGGAAACAAGAGACCCAGTACTTC